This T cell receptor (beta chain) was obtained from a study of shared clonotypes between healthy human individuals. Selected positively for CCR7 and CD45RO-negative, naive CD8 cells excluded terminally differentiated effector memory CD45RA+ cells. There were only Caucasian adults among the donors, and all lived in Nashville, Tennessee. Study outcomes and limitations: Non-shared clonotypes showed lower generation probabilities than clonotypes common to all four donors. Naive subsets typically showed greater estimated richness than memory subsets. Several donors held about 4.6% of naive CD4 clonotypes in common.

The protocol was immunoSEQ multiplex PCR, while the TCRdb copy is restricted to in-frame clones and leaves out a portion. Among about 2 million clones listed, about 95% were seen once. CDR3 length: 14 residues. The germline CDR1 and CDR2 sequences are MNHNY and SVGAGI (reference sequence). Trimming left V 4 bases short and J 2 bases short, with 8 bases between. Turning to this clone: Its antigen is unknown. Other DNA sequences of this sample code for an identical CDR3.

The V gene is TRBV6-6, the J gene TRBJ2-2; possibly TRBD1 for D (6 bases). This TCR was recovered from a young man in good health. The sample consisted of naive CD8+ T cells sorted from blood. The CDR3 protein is CASSWTVNTGELFF. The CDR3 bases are TGTGCCAGCAGTTGGACAGTTAACACCGGGGAGCTGTTTTTT.